The sequence of this T cell receptor (beta chain) was determined in a study of shared clonotypes between healthy human individuals. Study-wide findings and caveats: Larger estimated richness was generally seen in naive subsets than in memory subsets. Large sequencing depth failed to make sorted-subset sequencing complete, rarefaction showed. Sharing of clonotypes among donors was expected to vary with sequencing depth.

As concerns this clone: Its specificity is unknown.

V shed 0 bases and J shed 5 bases, with 13 bases lying between them. The CDR3 has 14 residues. Germline CDR1 reads GTSNPN; CDR2 reads SVGIG (reference sequence). Selected positively for CCR7 and CD45RO-negative, naive CD8 cells excluded terminally differentiated effector memory CD45RA+ cells. TCRdb's table, derived via immunoSEQ multiplex PCR, lists solely in-frame clones and lacks some. The sample has roughly 650,000 clones, around 96% seen once; the top ten hold about 0.11%. The source of this sequence is a woman between 25 and 40 years old in good health. Sequenced sample: naive CD8+ T cells sorted from blood. The chain joins TRBV30 to TRBJ1-2; D is ambiguous. CDR3 protein: CAWSVGTSGYGYTF. The CDR3 region has the DNA TGTGCCTGGAGTGTAGGTACTTCGGGGTATGGCTACACCTTC.